This T cell receptor beta chain derives from a study of T cells in localized non-small cell lung cancer. General study points: The study linked higher blood T cell density to longer overall survival. Uninvolved neighboring lung showed the greatest T cell clonality, exceeding tumor. Owing to sequencing of a solitary tumor region, heterogeneity cannot be discounted. Adjacent lung exhibited a median of approximately 50 among the 100 most abundant tumor clones.

Germline V CDR1 and CDR2: LNHDA, SQIVND (reference sequence). Trimming removed 6 bases at V and 4 bases at J, with 16 bases between. The CDR3 extends over 15 amino acids. Sequencing used immunoSEQ multiplex PCR; TCRdb keeps in-frame clones, though not all of them. The sample contains tens of thousands of clones, about 89% of which appear only once. To note about this clone: Its antigen is still unknown.

Sample: peripheral blood, taken before any cancer treatment. The chain couples TRBV19 to TRBJ2-1; a weak D match, TRBD1 (8 bases). The TCR sequence derives from a man between 40 and 69 years old with stage I lung adenocarcinoma. The CDR3 nucleotides read TGTGCCAGTAGGTTACAGGGGGGGGGTTACAATGAGCAGTTCTTC. Its translation: CASRLQGGGYNEQFF.